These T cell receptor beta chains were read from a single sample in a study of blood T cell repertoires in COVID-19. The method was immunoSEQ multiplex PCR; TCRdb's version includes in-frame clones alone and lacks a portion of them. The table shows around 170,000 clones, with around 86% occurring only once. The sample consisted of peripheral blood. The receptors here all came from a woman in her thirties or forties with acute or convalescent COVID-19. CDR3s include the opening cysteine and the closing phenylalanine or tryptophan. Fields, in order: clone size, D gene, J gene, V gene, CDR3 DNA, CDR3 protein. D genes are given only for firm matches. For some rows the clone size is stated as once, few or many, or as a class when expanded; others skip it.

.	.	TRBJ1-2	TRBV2	TGTGCCAGCAGTGCAGGTACAGGTTATGTTGGATATGGCTACACCTTC	CASSAGTGYVGYGYTF
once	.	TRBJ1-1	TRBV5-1	TGCGCCAGCAGCTTGTCTCCGGGGAACACTGAAGCTTTCTTT	CASSLSPGNTEAFF
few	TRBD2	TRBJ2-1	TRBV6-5	TGTGCCAGCAGATCGGGCCTAGCGGGAGCTGGTGAGCAGTTCTTC	CASRSGLAGAGEQFF
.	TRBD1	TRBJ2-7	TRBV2	TGTGCCAGCAGGCGGACAGGGAAAGGCTACGAGCAGTACTTC	CASRRTGKGYEQYF
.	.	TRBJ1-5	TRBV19	TGTGCCAGTAGTATGGGTGGGGGCGGCGTGCCCCAGCATTTT	CASSMGGGGVPQHF
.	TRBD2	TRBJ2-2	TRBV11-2	TGTGCCAGCAGCCCGGCTGCCTTGCGGGAGGCCGGGGAGCTGTTTTTT	CASSPAALREAGELFF
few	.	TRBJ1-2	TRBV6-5	TGTGCCAGCAGCGCGGGACCGACTTCTTATGGCTACACCTTC	CASSAGPTSYGYTF
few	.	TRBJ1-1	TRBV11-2	TGTGCCAGCAGCTTAGTTGTTTGGGGCCACACTGAAGCTTTCTTT	CASSLVVWGHTEAFF
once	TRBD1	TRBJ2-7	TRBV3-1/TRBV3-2	TGTGCCAGCAGCCAGACAGGGGTCCCATCCTACGAGCAGTACTTC	CASSQTGVPSYEQYF
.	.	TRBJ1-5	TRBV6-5	TGTGCCAGCAGTTACGCGGCCGTCGATCAGCCCCAGCATTTT	CASSYAAVDQPQHF
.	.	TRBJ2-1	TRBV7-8	TGTGCCAGCAGCTTAGGACAGCCCTACAATGAGCAGTTCTTC	CASSLGQPYNEQFF
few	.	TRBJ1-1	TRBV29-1	TGCAGCGTCTATACTAACATGAACACTGAAGCTTTCTTT	CSVYTNMNTEAFF
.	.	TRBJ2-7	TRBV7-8	TGTGCCAGCAGCTTAGTCTCCCCCGAGCAGTACTTC	CASSLVSPEQYF
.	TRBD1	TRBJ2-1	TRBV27	TGTGCCAGCAGTACGACAGGGAACTACAATGAGCAGTTCTTC	CASSTTGNYNEQFF
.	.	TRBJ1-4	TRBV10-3	TGTGCCATCAGTGGCCGAAGCGGGTTTGAAAAACTGTTTTTT	CAISGRSGFEKLFF
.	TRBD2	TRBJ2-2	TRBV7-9	TGTGCCAGCAGCTTCCGGGGGGGCGCGAACACCGGGGAGCTGTTTTTT	CASSFRGGANTGELFF
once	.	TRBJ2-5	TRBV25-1	TGTGCCAGCAGTGAAATCGGTTCGCCCGGGGAGACCCAGTACTTC	CASSEIGSPGETQYF
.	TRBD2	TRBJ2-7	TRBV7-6	TGTGCCAGCAGCGCCCTAGCGGGGAGCTCCTACGAGCAGTACTTC	CASSALAGSSYEQYF
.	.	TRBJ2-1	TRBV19	TGTGCCAGTAGTGTTGGGTCAGGGGATGAGCAGTTCTTC	CASSVGSGDEQFF
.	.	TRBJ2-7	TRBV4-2	TGTGCCAGCAGCCCGCGGGACAGTTACGAGCAGTACTTC	CASSPRDSYEQYF
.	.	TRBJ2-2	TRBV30	TGTGCCTGGAGTCCGGGTCCGAGGGAGCTGTTTTTT	CAWSPGPRELFF
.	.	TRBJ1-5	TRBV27	TGTGCCAGCAATCACGCCTACATAACAGGACCGGGTCAGCCCCAGCATTTT	CASNHAYITGPGQPQHF
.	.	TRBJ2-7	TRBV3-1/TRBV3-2	TGTGCCAGCAGCTCCGACCAGCGGGCCCCGTACTTC	CASSSDQRAPYF
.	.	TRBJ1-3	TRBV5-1	TGCGCCAGCAGCTTGGCAGGCTATGGAAACACCATATATTTT	CASSLAGYGNTIYF
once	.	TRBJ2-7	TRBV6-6	TGTGCCAGCAGTTACTCAGCAGGGGCACGCGAGCAGTACTTC	CASSYSAGAREQYF
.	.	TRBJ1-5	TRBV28	TGTGCCAGCAGTTTACAGGGACAGCCCCAGCATTTT	CASSLQGQPQHF
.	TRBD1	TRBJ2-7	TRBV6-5	TGTGCCAGCAAGGGACAGACCTACGAGCAGTACTTC	CASKGQTYEQYF
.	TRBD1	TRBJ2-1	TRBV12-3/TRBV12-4	TGTGCCAGCTGCGACAGGGGTTGGGATGAGCAGTTCTTC	CASCDRGWDEQFF
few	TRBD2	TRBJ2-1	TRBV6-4	TGTGCCAGCAGTGACTCCCAACTAGCGGGAGGTCTAGAGCAGTTCTTC	CASSDSQLAGGLEQFF
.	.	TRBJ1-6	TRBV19	TGTGCCAGTAGTATGACGGGGGGCAACTATAATTCACCCCTCCACTTT	CASSMTGGNYNSPLHF
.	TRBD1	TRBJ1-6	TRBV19	TGTGCCAGTAGTATGAGACAGGGGGGCAATTCACCCCTCCACTTT	CASSMRQGGNSPLHF
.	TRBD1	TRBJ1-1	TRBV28	TGTGCCAGCAGTCCCCCCGGACAGGGGTCCCCTGAAGCTTTCTTT	CASSPPGQGSPEAFF
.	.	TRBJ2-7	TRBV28	TGTGCCAGCAGCTGGGCAGGGGAAGACGAGCAGTACTTC	CASSWAGEDEQYF
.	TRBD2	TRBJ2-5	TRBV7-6	TGTGCCAGCAGCTTTAGCGGGGAGGTCCAGTACTTC	CASSFSGEVQYF
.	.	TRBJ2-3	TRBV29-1	TGCAGCGTTGGAAAGGGCGGGGGCACAGATACGCAGTATTTT	CSVGKGGGTDTQYF
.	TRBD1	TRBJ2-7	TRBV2	TGTGCCAGCAGAGACGGGGACAGGGGACCTGTGGCGCAGTACTTC	CASRDGDRGPVAQYF
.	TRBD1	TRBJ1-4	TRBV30	TGTGCCTGGAGTGGACAACGTACAGGGGCGACCCCCCTGGGCCTTGGATTT	CAWSGQRTGATPLGLGF
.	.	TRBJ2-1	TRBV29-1	TGCAGCGCTACCCCTAGCTCCTACAATGAGCAGTTCTTC	CSATPSSYNEQFF
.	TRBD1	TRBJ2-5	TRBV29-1	TGCAGCGTGTACAAGGGACAGCAAGAAACCCAGTACTTC	CSVYKGQQETQYF
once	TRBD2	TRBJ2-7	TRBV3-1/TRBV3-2	TGTGCCAGCAGCCAAGCGGGGGGGGAGCAGTACTTC	CASSQAGGEQYF
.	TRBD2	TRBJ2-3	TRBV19	TGTGCCAGTAGGAGGGCTAGCGGGGCCACAGATACGCAGTATTTT	CASRRASGATDTQYF
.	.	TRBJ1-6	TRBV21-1	TGTGCCAGCAGCAAAGCGCGGGGGACAGGGGGCTCACCCCTCCACTTT	CASSKARGTGGSPLHF
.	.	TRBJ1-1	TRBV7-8	TGTGCCAGCAGCTTAAACAGGGAGACGTACACTGAAGCTTTCTTT	CASSLNRETYTEAFF
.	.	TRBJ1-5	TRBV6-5	TGTGCCAGCAGTAGACGGGTTAATCAGCCCCAGCATTTT	CASSRRVNQPQHF
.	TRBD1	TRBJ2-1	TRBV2	TGTGCCAGCAGCAGGGGGTGGGACAATGAGCAGTTCTTC	CASSRGWDNEQFF
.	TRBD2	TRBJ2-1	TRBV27	TGTGCCAGCAGTTGGCTAGCGGATGGCTCCTACAATGAGCAGTTCTTC	CASSWLADGSYNEQFF
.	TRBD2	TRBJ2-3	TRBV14	TGTGCCAGCAGCCAAAAAACCGGACTAGCGGGACCCACAGATACGCAGTATTTT	CASSQKTGLAGPTDTQYF
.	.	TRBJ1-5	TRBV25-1	TGTGCCAGCCAACAGGGATTTGGGCCCCAGCATTTT	CASQQGFGPQHF